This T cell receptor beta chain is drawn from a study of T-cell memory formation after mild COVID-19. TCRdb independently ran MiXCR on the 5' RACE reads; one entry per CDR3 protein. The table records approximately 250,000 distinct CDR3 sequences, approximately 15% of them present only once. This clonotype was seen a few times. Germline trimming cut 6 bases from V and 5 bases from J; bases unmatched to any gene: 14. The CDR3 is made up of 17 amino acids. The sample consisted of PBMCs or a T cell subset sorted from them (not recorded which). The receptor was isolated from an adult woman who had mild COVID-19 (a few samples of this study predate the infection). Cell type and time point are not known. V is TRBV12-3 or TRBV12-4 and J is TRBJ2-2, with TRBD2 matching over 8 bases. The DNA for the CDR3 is TGTGCCAGCAGCCCCCTAGGAACTAGCGGAGTGACCGGGGAGCTGTTTTTT. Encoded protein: CASSPLGTSGVTGELFF.